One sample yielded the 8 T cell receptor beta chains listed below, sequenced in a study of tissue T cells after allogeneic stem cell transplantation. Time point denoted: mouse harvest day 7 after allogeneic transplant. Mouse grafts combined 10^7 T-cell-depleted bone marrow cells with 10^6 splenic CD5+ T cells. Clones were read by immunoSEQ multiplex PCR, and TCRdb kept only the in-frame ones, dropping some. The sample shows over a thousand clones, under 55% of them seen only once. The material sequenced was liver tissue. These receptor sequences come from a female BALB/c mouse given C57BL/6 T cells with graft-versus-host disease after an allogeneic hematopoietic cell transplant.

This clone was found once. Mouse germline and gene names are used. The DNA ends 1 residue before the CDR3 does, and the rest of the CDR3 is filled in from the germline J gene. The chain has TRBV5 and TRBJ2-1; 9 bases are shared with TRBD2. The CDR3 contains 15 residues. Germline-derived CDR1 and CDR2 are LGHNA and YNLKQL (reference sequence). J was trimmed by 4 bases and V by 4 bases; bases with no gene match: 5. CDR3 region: CASSLGLGQYAEQFF. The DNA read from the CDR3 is TGTGCCAGCAGCCTCGGACTGGGGCAGTATGCTGAGCAGTTC.

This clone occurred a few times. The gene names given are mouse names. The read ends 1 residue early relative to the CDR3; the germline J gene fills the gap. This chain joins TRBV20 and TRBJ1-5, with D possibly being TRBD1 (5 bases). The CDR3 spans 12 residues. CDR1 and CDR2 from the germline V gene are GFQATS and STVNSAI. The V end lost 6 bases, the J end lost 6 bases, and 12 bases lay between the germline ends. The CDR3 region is CGALGGSQAPLF. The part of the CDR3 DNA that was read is TGTGGTGCCCTCGGGGGGAGCCAGGCTCCGCTT.

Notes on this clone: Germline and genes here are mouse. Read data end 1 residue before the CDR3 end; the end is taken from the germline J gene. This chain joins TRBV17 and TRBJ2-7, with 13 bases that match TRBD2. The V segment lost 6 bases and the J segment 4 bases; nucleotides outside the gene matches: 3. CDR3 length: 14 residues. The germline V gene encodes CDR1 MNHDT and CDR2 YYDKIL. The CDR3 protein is CASSMGLGGYEQYF. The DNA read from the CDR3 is TGTGCTAGCAGCATGGGACTGGGGGGGTATGAACAGTAC.

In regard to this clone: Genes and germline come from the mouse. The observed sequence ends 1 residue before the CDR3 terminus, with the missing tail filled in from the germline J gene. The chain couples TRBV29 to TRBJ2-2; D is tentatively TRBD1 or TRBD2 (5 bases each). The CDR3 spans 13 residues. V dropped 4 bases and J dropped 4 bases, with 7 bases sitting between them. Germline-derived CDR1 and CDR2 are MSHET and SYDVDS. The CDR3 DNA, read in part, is TGTGCTAGCAGTTCTGGGACCACCGGGCAGCTCTAC. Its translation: CASSSGTTGQLY. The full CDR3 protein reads CASSSGTTGQLYF.

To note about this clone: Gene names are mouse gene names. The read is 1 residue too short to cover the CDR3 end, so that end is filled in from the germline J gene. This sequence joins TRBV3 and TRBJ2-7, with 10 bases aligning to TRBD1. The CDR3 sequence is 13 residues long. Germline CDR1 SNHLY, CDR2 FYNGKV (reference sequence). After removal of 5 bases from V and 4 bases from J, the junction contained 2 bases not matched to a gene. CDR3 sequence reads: CASSRDRGYEQYF. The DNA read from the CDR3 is TGTGCCAGCAGCCGGGACAGGGGATATGAACAGTAC. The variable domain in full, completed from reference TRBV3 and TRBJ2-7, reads GPKVLQIPSHQIIDMGQMVTLNCDPVSNHLYFYWYKQILGQQMEFLVNFYNGKVMEKSKLFKDQFSVERPDGSYFTLKIQPTALEDSAVYFCASSRDRGYEQYFGPGTRLTVL.

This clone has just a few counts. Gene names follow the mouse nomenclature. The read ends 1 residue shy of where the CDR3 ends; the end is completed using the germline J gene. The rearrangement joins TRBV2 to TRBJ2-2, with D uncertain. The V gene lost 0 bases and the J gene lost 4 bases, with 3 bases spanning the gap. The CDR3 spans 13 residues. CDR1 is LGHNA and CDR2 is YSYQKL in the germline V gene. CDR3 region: CASSQEGTGQLYF. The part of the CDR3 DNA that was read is TGTGCCAGCAGCCAAGAAGGCACCGGGCAGCTCTAC. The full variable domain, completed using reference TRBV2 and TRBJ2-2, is DPKIIQKPKYLVAVTGSEKILICEQYLGHNAMYWYRQSAKKPLEFMFSYSYQKLMDNQTASSRFQPQSSKKNHLDLQITALKPDDSATYFCASSQEGTGQLYFGEGSKLTVL.

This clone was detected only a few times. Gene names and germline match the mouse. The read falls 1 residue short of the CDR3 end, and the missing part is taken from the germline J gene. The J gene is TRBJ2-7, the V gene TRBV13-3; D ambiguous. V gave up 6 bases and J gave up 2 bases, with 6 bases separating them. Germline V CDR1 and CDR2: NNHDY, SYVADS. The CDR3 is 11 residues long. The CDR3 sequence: CASTSTYEQYF. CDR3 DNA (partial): TGTGCCAGCACCAGCACCTATGAACAGTAC.

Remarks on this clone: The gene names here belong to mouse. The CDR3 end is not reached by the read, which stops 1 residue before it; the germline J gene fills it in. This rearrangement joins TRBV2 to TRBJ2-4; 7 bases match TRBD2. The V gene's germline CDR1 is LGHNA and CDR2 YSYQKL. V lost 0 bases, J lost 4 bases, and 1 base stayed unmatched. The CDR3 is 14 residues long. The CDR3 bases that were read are TGTGCCAGCAGCCAAGAGGGGGGGGAAAACACCTTGTAC. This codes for CASSQEGGENTLY. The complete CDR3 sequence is CASSQEGGENTLYF.